The sequence of this T cell receptor beta chain was determined in a study of vaccination and CD4 T cells after COVID-19. This clonotype was seen a few times. Stated time point: late sampling 161 to 241 days after vaccination in a few convalescent patients. Germline values: CDR1 MNHEY, CDR2 SVGEGT. There are 16 residues in the CDR3. V lost 0 bases, J lost 7 bases, and 9 bases stayed unmatched. From the PCR reads, TCRdb called clonotypes with MiXCR, one entry per CDR3 protein. In the table there are about 29,000 distinct CDR3 sequences, about 47% of which are singletons. The sequence derives from a human donor who had recovered from COVID-19. The chain uses TRBV6-2 or TRBV6-3 and TRBJ1-5; 7 nucleotides line up with TRBD1. The specimen comprised CD4+ T cells from blood, sampled about 7 months after SARS-CoV-2 vaccination. The CDR3 bases are TGTGCCAGCAGTTACTCGCAAAACAGGGGTTACCAGCCCCAGCATTTT. This encodes CASSYSQNRGYQPQHF.